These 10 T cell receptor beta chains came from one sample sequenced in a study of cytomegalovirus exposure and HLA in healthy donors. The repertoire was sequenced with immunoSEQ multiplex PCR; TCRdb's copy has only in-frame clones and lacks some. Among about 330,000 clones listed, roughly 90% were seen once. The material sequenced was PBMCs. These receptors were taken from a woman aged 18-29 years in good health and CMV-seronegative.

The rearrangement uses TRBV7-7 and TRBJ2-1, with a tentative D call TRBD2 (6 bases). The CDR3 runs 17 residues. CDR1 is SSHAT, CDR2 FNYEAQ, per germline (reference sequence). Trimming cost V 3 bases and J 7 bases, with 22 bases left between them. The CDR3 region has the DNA TGTGCCAGCAGCTTGTCCCGGGAGCGTAGTTCCCAGAATGAGCAGTTCTTC. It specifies CASSLSRERSSQNEQFF.

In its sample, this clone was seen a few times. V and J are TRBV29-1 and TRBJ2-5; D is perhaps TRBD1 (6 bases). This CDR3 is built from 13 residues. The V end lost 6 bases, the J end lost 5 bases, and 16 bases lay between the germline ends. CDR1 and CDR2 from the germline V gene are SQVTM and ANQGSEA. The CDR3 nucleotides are TGCAGCGTAGGACGGACAGAAGGGGAGACCCAGTACTTC. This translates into CSVGRTEGETQYF.

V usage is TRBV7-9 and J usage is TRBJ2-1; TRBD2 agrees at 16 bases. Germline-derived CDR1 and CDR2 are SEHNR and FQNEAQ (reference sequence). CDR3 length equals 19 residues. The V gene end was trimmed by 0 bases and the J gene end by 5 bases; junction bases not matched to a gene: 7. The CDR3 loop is CASSLAGTSGRGLDNEQFF. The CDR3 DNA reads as TGTGCCAGCAGCTTAGCCGGGACTAGCGGGAGGGGGTTAGACAATGAGCAGTTCTTC.

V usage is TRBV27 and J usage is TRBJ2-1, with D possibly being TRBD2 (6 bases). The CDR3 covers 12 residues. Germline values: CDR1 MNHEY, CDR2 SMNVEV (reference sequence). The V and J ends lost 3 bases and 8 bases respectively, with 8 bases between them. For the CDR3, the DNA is TGTGCCAGCAGTTTCCGGGGGTATGAGCAGTTCTTC. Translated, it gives CASSFRGYEQFF.

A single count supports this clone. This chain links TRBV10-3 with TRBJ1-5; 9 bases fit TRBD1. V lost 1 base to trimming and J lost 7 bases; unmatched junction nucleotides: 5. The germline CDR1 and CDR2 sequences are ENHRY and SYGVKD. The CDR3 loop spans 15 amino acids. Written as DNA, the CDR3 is TGTGCCATCAGTGAGTTTCGGGACAGGGAGCAGCCCCAGCATTTT. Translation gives CAISEFRDREQPQHF.

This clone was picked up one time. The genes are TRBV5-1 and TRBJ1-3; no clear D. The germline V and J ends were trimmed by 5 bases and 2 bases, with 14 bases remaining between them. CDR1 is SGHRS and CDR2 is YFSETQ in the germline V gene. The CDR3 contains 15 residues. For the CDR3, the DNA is TGCGCCAGCAGGAGGTTCACGGAAGCTGGAAACACCATATATTTT. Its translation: CASRRFTEAGNTIYF.

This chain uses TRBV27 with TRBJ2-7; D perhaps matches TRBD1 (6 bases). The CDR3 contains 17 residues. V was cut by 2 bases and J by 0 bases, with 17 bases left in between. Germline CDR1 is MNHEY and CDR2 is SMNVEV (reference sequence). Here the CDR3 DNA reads TGTGCCAGCAGTTTAGGGGCGGTTGGGACAAGCTCCTACGAGCAGTACTTC. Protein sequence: CASSLGAVGTSSYEQYF.

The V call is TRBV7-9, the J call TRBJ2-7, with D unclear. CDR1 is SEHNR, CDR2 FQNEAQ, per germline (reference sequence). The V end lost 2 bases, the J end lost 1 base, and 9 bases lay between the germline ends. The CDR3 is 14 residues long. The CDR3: CASSLWAASYEQYF. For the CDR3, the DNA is TGTGCCAGCAGCTTATGGGCAGCTTCCTACGAGCAGTACTTC.

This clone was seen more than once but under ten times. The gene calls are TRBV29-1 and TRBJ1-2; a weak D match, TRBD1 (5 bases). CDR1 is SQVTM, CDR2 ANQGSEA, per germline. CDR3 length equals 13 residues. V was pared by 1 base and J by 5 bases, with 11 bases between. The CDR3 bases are TGCAGCGTTGAAGTAGGACAAGAGTATGGCTACACCTTC. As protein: CSVEVGQEYGYTF.

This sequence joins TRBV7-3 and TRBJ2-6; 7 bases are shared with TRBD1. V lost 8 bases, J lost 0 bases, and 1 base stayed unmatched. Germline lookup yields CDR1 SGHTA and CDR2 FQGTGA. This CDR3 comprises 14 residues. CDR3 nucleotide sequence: TGTGCCAGCGCAGGGGGCTCTGGGGCCAACGTCCTGACTTTC. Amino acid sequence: CASAGGSGANVLTF.